These 22 T cell receptor beta chains were sequenced from one sample in a study of cytomegalovirus exposure and HLA in healthy donors. PCR used 60 Vbeta primers and 13 Jbeta primers. Libraries were prepared by immunoSEQ multiplex PCR; TCRdb keeps only in-frame clonotypes and omits some of them. This sample carries under 200,000 clones, roughly four fifths of them seen once, and the ten largest clones take roughly 2.1%. The sample comprised PBMCs. The receptors derive from a woman younger than 35 in good health and CMV-seropositive.

V usage is TRBV4-1 and J usage is TRBJ1-2; 10 bases match TRBD1. In germline, CDR1 is MGHRA, CDR2 YSYEKL. The CDR3 covers 17 residues. Trimming cost V 0 bases and J 4 bases; bases outside gene matches: 8. CDR3 loop: CASSQEWEGQGPYGYTF. CDR3 DNA: TGCGCCAGCAGCCAAGAATGGGAGGGACAGGGGCCCTATGGCTACACCTTC.

As concerns this clone: Relative to the germline gene, one junction end is altered; a read error may explain this. This chain joins TRBV27 and TRBJ2-3; tentative D call: TRBD1 (5 bases). The V gene's germline CDR1 is MNHEY and CDR2 SMNVEV (reference sequence). The CDR3 spans 14 residues. The CDR3, as DNA: TGTGCCAGCCGACGGTTAGACAGCACAGATGCGCAGTATTTT. Amino acid sequence: CASRRLDSTDAQYF.

The rearrangement joins TRBV19 to TRBJ1-6; tentatively, D is TRBD1 (5 bases). The CDR3 loop spans 17 amino acids. Germline V gene lookup returns CDR1 LNHDA and CDR2 SQIVND (reference sequence). Trimming took 8 bases from V and 7 from J, leaving 24 bases between them. The DNA for the CDR3 is TGTGCCAGTGGTTTGCGGCGGGACGGTCTCGGGAATTCACCCCTCCACTTT. It codes for CASGLRRDGLGNSPLHF. Together with reference TRBV19 and TRBJ1-6, the CDR3 gives the full variable domain: DGGITQSPKYLFRKEGQNVTLSCEQNLNHDAMYWYRQDPGQGLRLIYYSQIVNDFQKGDIAEGYSVSREKKESFPLTVTSAQKNPTAFYLCASGLRRDGLGNSPLHFGNGTRLTVT.

The CDR3 sequence is CASGVAGVGYRYF. The CDR3 nucleotides are TGTGCCAGCGGGGTAGCGGGTGTCGGGTATCGGTACTTC. The chain is built from TRBV5-4 and TRBJ2-7; TRBD2 agrees at 7 bases. The CDR3 runs to 13 residues. Germline loops: CDR1 SGHNT, CDR2 YYREEE (reference sequence). Trimming at V came to 7 bases and at J to 12 bases, leaving 16 bases not matched to a gene.

This chain links TRBV30 with TRBJ1-5, with D maybe TRBD1 (5 bases). V lost 7 bases and J 0 bases, leaving 25 bases between the germline ends. CDR1 is GTSNPN, CDR2 SVGIG, per germline (reference sequence). The CDR3 has 18 amino acids. The CDR3 region is CASPGVTLPQYSNQPQHF. The CDR3 nucleotides read TGTGCCTCCCCGGGGGTGACCCTACCCCAATATAGCAATCAGCCCCAGCATTTT.

This sequence joins TRBV4-2 and TRBJ2-1; D is ambiguous. Germline CDR1 reads LGHNA; CDR2 reads YNFKEQ. V was shortened by 2 bases and J by 7 bases, with 9 bases between the two germline ends. The CDR3 has 13 residues. This CDR3 reads CASSQLGANEQFF. CDR3 coding DNA: TGTGCCAGCAGCCAACTAGGAGCTAATGAGCAGTTCTTC.

This clone has just a few counts. The genes are TRBV6-5 and TRBJ2-2; D gene uncertain. Trimming took off 4 bases at V and 6 bases at J, with 12 bases between the two ends. The germline CDR1 and CDR2 sequences are MNHEY and SVGAGI. The CDR3 sequence is 14 residues long. The CDR3: CASSLRIEAGELFF. CDR3 nucleotides: TGTGCCAGCAGTTTAAGGATAGAGGCCGGGGAGCTGTTTTTT.

The CDR3 nucleotides are TGTGCCAGCAGCTTGAGGCAGGCTAGCACAGATACGCAGTATTTT. It yields the protein CASSLRQASTDTQYF. This rearrangement joins TRBV5-4 to TRBJ2-3; D unclear. The CDR3 length is 15 residues. The V gene lost 1 base and the J gene lost 0 bases, with 9 bases spanning the gap. Germline loops: CDR1 SGHNT, CDR2 YYREEE (reference sequence).

The chain is built from TRBV23-1 and TRBJ2-2; D might be TRBD1 (5 bases). TRBV23-1 falls under the ORF class, with uncertain function. The CDR3 totals 14 residues. The V and J ends lost 2 bases and 5 bases respectively, with 9 bases between them. DNA for the CDR3: TGCGCCAGCAGTCAAGAACAGGCAACCGGGGAGCTGTTTTTT. Its protein product is CASSQEQATGELFF.

As for this clone: Other DNA sequences in this specimen translate into the identical CDR3. The CDR3 region has the DNA TGCGCCAGCAGCCAAACTAGCACAGATACGCAGTATTTT. This gives the protein CASSQTSTDTQYF. The chain recombines TRBV4-1 with TRBJ2-3; D remains unclear. Germline assignment: CDR1 MGHRA and CDR2 YSYEKL. Trimming took off 2 bases at V and 0 bases at J, with 3 bases between the two ends. There are 13 residues in the CDR3.

The rearrangement links TRBV11-2 to TRBJ1-5; TRBD1 might be the D (6 bases). CDR1 and CDR2 (germline): SGHAT, FQNNGV. V was shortened by 3 bases and J by 7 bases, with 13 bases between the two germline ends. The CDR3 runs 14 residues. CDR3 protein: CASSFGGIGQPQHF. As DNA, the CDR3 is TGTGCCAGCAGCTTTGGGGGCATAGGGCAGCCCCAGCATTTT.

The rearrangement joins TRBV6-4 to TRBJ1-2, with 8 positions matching TRBD1. V lost 6 bases and J lost 4; bases outside the gene matches: 7. The CDR3 covers 14 residues. In germline, CDR1 is MRHNA, CDR2 SNTAGT. Here the CDR3 reads CASRDTGTGYGYTF. The CDR3, as DNA: TGTGCCAGCAGAGATACCGGGACAGGCTATGGCTACACCTTC.

This clone was detected only a few times. V and J are TRBV5-4 and TRBJ2-6, with TRBD1 identical over 8 bases. CDR3 length equals 17 residues. Germline CDR1 reads SGHNT; CDR2 reads YYREEE (reference sequence). Trimming took 3 bases from V and 2 from J; bases not matched to a gene: 7. The CDR3: CASSYGQGATGANVLTF. The CDR3 DNA follows: TGTGCCAGCAGCTACGGACAGGGAGCAACTGGGGCCAACGTCCTGACTTTC.

The genes are TRBV4-1 and TRBJ1-1, with D perhaps matching TRBD1 (5 bases). Trimming cost V 0 bases and J 0 bases, with 14 bases left between them. This CDR3 comprises 17 residues. Per the germline V gene, CDR1 is MGHRA and CDR2 is YSYEKL. CDR3 loop: CASSQDIPDRLNTEAFF. CDR3 coding DNA: TGCGCCAGCAGCCAAGATATCCCCGACAGATTGAACACTGAAGCTTTCTTT.

The gene calls are TRBV30 and TRBJ2-7; TRBD1 aligns across 11 bases. Germline lookup yields CDR1 GTSNPN and CDR2 SVGIG (reference sequence). The CDR3 length is 13 residues. The CDR3 sequence is CAFGQGASYEQYF. In DNA, the CDR3 is TGTGCTTTCGGACAGGGGGCGTCCTACGAGCAGTACTTC.

This chain joins TRBV5-6 and TRBJ2-5, with 9 bases aligning to TRBD2. Germline V gene sequence: CDR1 SGHDT, CDR2 YYEEEE. Germline trimming cut 2 bases from V and 5 bases from J; bases unmatched to any gene: 7. The CDR3 sequence is 15 residues long. The CDR3 here is CASSFFSGGWETQYF. CDR3 DNA: TGTGCCAGCAGCTTTTTTAGCGGGGGTTGGGAGACCCAGTACTTC.

Written as DNA, the CDR3 is TGTGCCAGCAGCTTAGAGGGGCTTAACACCATATATTTT. Protein product: CASSLEGLNTIYF. The chain is built from TRBV11-2 and TRBJ1-3, with D perhaps TRBD1 (5 bases). Trimming removed 0 bases from V and 7 bases from J, with 7 bases in between. The CDR3 is 13 residues long. CDR1 SGHAT and CDR2 FQNNGV come from the germline V gene.

V gene TRBV2 combines with J gene TRBJ1-5, with D tentatively TRBD1 (5 bases). V lost 3 bases to trimming and J lost 4 bases, with 13 bases between them. Per germline, CDR1 SNHLY and CDR2 FYNNEI. This CDR3 region has 15 residues. The CDR3 DNA is TGTGCCAGCAGTGATAACAGGTTCGGAAATCAGCCCCAGCATTTT. It codes for CASSDNRFGNQPQHF.

This clone was seen a handful of times. The rearrangement uses TRBV4-1 and TRBJ2-5; 7 bases line up with TRBD1. Germline CDR1 MGHRA, CDR2 YSYEKL. Trimming cost V 5 bases and J 2 bases; bases outside gene matches: 5. The CDR3 runs to 14 residues. CDR3 nucleotides: TGCGCCAGCAGCATTGGGACAGTTCAAGAGACCCAGTACTTC. It translates to CASSIGTVQETQYF.

The V gene is TRBV30, the J gene TRBJ2-2; D is perhaps TRBD2 (5 bases). This CDR3 region has 15 residues. Germline V CDR1 and CDR2: GTSNPN, SVGIG (reference sequence). Trimming stripped 5 bases from V and 4 bases from J, with 17 bases between. CDR3 region: CAWADGIGSTGELFF. The CDR3 region has the DNA TGTGCCTGGGCGGACGGGATAGGTTCCACCGGGGAGCTGTTTTTT.

The gene calls are TRBV5-1 and TRBJ1-6, with D possibly being TRBD1 (6 bases). Trimming left V 1 base short and J 7 bases short, with 9 bases between. This CDR3 has 14 amino acids. The V gene's germline CDR1 is SGHRS and CDR2 YFSETQ. The chain's CDR3 is CASSLNRANSPLHF. The CDR3 DNA follows: TGCGCCAGCAGCTTGAACAGGGCAAATTCACCCCTCCACTTT. The whole variable domain, filled in from reference TRBV5-1 and TRBJ1-6, reads KAGVTQTPRYLIKTRGQQVTLSCSPISGHRSVSWYQQTPGQGLQFLFEYFSETQRNKGNFPGRFSGRQFSNSRSEMNVSTLELGDSALYLCASSLNRANSPLHFGNGTRLTVT.

The J gene is TRBJ1-4, the V gene TRBV7-9; 8 bases are a match to TRBD1. CDR1 SEHNR and CDR2 FQNEAQ come from the germline V gene (reference sequence). With V trimmed by 1 base and J by 8 bases, 3 bases remained unmatched. The CDR3 is 14 amino acids. The CDR3 DNA reads as TGTGCCAGCAGCTTAGAGGGACAGGAGGAAAAACTGTTTTTT. Protein: CASSLEGQEEKLFF.